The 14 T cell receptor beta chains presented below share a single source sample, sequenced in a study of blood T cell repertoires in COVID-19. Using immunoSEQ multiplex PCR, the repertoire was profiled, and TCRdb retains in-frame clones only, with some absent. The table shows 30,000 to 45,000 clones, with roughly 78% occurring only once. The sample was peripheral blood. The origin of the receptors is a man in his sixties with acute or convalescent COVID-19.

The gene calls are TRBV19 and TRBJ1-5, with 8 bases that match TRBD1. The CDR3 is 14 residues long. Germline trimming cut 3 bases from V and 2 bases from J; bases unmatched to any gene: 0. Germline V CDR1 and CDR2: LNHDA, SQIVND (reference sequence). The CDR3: CASSMGQGNQPQHF. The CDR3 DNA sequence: TGTGCCAGTAGTATGGGACAGGGCAATCAGCCCCAGCATTTT.

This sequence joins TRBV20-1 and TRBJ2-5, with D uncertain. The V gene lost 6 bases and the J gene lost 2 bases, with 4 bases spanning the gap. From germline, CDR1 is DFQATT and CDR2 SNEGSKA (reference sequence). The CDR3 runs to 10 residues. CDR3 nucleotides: TGCAGTGCCCTGCAAGAGACCCAGTACTTC. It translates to CSALQETQYF.

CDR3 nucleotides: TGTGCCAGCAGCTTGACTAGCGGGATCTACGAGCAGTACTTC. Its translation is CASSLTSGIYEQYF. The chain recombines TRBV5-8 with TRBJ2-7; TRBD2 agrees at 10 bases. The CDR3 is 14 residues long. V lost 1 base and J lost 3; bases outside the gene matches: 1. Germline V gives CDR1 SGHTS, CDR2 YDEGEE.

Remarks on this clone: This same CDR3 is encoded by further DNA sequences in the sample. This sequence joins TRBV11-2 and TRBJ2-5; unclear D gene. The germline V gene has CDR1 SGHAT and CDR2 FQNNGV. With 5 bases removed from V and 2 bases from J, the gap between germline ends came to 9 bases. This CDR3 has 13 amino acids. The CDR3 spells CASSPGNQETQYF. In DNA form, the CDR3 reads TGTGCCAGCAGCCCCGGTAATCAAGAGACCCAGTACTTC.

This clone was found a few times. The CDR3 is CASSPRQVSETQYF. DNA of the CDR3: TGTGCCAGCAGCCCGAGGCAAGTTTCGGAGACCCAGTACTTC. The chain couples TRBV7-2 to TRBJ2-5; no clear D. Germline lookup yields CDR1 SGHTA and CDR2 FQGNSA. Deletions cut 5 bases from V and 5 bases from J, with 15 bases between. This CDR3 contains 14 residues.

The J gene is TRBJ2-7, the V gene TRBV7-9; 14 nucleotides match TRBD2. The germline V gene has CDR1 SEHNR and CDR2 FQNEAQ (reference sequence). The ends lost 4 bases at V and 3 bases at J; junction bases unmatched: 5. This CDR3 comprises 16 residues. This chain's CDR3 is CASSSSGTSGSYEQYF. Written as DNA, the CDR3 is TGTGCCAGCAGCTCGTCCGGGACTAGCGGGAGCTACGAGCAGTACTTC.

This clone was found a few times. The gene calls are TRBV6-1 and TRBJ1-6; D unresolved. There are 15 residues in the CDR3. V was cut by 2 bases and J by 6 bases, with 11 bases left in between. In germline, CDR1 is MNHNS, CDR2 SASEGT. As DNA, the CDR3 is TGTGCCAGCAGTGAACGGGGTCCCCTTAATTCACCCCTCCACTTT. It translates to CASSERGPLNSPLHF.

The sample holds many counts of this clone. CDR3 bases: TGTGCCAGCAGCTTTGGGGCTTCCTACGAGCAGTACTTC. Its translation: CASSFGASYEQYF. The rearrangement joins TRBV7-9 to TRBJ2-7, with D possibly TRBD1 on 5 matching bases. The germline V gene encodes CDR1 SEHNR and CDR2 FQNEAQ (reference sequence). The ends were cut back, 3 bases at V and 1 base at J, with 7 bases in the middle. The CDR3 covers 13 residues.

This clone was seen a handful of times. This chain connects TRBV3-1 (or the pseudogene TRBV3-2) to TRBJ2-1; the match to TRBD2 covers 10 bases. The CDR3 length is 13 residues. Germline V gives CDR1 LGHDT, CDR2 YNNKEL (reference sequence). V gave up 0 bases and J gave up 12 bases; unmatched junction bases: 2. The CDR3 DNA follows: TGTGCCAGCAGCCAAGAGGTAGCGGGAGGGCAGTTCTTC. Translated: CASSQEVAGGQFF.

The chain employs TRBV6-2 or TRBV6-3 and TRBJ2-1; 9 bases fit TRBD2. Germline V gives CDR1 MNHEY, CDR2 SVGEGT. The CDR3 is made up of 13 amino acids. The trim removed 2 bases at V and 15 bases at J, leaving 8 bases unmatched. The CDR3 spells CASSYSGIAGVFF. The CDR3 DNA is TGTGCCAGCAGTTACAGTGGAATAGCGGGAGTGTTCTTC.

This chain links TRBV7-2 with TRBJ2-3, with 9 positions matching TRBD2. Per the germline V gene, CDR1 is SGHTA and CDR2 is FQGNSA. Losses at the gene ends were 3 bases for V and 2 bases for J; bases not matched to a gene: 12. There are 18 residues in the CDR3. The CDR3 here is CASSLGEGLAGHTDTQYF. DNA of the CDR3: TGTGCCAGCAGCTTGGGGGAGGGGCTAGCGGGGCACACAGATACGCAGTATTTT. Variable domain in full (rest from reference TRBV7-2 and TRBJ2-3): GAGVSQSPSNKVTEKGKDVELRCDPISGHTALYWYRQSLGQGLEFLIYFQGNSAPDKSGLPSDRFSAERTGGSVSTLTIQRTQQEDSAVYLCASSLGEGLAGHTDTQYFGPGTRLTVL.

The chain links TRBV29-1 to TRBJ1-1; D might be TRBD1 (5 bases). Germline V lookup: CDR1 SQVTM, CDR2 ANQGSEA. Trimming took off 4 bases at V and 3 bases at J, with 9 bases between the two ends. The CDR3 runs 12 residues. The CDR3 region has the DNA TGCAGCGTTGTTAGGGGCTACACTGAAGCTTTCTTT. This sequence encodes CSVVRGYTEAFF.

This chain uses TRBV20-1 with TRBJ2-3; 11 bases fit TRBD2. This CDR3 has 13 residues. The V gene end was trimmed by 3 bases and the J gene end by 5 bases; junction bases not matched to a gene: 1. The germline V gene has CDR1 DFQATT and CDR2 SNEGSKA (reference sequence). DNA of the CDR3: TGCAGTGCTAGTGGACTAGCGGGAGATACGCAGTATTTT. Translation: CSASGLAGDTQYF.

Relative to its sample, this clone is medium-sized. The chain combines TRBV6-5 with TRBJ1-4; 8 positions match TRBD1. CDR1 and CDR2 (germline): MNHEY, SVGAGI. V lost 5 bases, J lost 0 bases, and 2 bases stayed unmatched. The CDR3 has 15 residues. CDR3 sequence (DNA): TGTGCCAGCAGTATGGGACAGGCAACTAATGAAAAACTGTTTTTT. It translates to CASSMGQATNEKLFF.